A single sample is the source of the 2 T cell receptor beta chains below, sequenced in a study of T cells expressing NK-cell markers. With the 5' RACE reads reprocessed, TCRdb shows one record per CDR3 protein and no DNA. The sample's table shows fewer than 300,000 distinct CDR3 sequences. The sequencing sample was made of blood T cells: a sorted CD56 or NKG2C T cell subset, CD4+ or CD8+ T cells, or bulk PBMC T cells (not recorded which). The receptors were sampled from a woman aged 18 to 75 in good health.

J is TRBJ2-2 and V is TRBV5-1. Looked up from germline, CDR1 is SGHRS and CDR2 is YFSETQ. This CDR3 is built from 13 residues. CDR3 sequence reads: CASSLDFTGELFF.

This chain joins TRBV5-5 and TRBJ2-3; there is no DNA to check the TCRdb D call of TRBD1. Germline lookup yields CDR1 SGHKS and CDR2 YYEKEE (reference sequence). This CDR3 is built from 13 residues. CDR3: CASTRTNTDTQYF.